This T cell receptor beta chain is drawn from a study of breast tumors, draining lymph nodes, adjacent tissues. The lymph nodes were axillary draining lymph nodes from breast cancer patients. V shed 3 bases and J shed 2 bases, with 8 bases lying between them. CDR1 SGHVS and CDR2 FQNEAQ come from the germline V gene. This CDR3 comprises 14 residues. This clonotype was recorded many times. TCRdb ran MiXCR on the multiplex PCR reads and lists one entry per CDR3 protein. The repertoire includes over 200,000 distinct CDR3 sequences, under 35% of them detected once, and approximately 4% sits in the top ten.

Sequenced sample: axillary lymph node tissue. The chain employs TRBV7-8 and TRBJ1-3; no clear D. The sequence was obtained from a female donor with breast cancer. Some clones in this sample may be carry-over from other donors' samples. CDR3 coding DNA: TGTGCCAGCAGCTTGACGGGGACTGGAAACACCATATATTTT. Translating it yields CASSLTGTGNTIYF. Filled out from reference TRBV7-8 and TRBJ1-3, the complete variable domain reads GAGVSQSPRYKVAKRGQDVALRCDPISGHVSLFWYQQALGQGPEFLTYFQNEAQLDKSGLPSDRFFAERPEGSVSTLKIQRTQQEDSAVYLCASSLTGTGNTIYFGEGSWLTVV.